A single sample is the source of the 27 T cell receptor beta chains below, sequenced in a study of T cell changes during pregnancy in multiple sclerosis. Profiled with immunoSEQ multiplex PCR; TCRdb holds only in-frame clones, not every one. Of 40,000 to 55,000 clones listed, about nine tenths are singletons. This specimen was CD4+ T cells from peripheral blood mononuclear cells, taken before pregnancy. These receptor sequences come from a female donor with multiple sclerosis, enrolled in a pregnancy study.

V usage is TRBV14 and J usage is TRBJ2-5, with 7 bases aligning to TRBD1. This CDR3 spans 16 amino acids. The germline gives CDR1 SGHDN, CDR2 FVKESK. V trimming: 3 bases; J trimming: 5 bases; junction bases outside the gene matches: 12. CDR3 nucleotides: TGTGCCAGCAGCCAGGGGACAGACAGGGTTCACGAGACCCAGTACTTC. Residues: CASSQGTDRVHETQYF.

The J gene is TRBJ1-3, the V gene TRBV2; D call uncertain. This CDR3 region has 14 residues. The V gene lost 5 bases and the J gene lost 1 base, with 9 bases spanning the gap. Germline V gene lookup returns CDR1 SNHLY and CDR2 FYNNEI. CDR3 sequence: CASSLGISGNTIYF. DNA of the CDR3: TGTGCCAGCAGTCTAGGAATATCTGGAAACACCATATATTTT.

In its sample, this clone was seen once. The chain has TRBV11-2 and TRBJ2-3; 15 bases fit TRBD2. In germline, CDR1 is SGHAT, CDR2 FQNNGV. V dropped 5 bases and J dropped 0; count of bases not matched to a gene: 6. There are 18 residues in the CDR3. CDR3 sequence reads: CASSRGLAGGPSTDTQYF. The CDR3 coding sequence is TGTGCCAGCAGCCGGGGACTAGCGGGAGGACCTAGCACAGATACGCAGTATTTT.

The CDR3 nucleotides read TGTGCCTGGAGTCCCTCCCCTCGACTGGCCCTGGAGGCTTTCTTT. Residues: CAWSPSPRLALEAFF. The chain has TRBV30 and TRBJ1-1; no firm D call. Germline CDR1 is GTSNPN and CDR2 is SVGIG (reference sequence). The CDR3 runs 15 residues. The V and J ends lost 2 bases and 11 bases respectively, with 24 bases between them.

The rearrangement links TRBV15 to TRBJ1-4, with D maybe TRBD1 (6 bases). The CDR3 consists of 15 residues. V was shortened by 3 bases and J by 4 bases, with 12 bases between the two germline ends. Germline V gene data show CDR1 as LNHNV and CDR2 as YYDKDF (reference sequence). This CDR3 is CATSSTDRRNEKLFF. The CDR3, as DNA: TGTGCCACCAGCAGCACCGACAGGCGTAATGAAAAACTGTTTTTT.

Here the CDR3 reads CASSVEGGRDNEQFF. The CDR3 coding sequence is TGTGCCAGCAGCGTAGAAGGCGGGAGGGACAATGAGCAGTTCTTC. The chain links TRBV9 to TRBJ2-1; TRBD2 agrees at 9 bases. The CDR3 is made up of 15 amino acids. Losses at the gene ends were 0 bases for V and 5 bases for J; bases not matched to a gene: 3. Germline CDR1 is SGDLS and CDR2 is YYNGEE.

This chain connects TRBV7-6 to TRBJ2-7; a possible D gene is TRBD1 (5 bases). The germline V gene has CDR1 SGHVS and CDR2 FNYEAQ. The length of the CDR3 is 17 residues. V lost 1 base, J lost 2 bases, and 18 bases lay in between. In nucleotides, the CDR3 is TGTGCCAGCAGCTTAGGTTCTAAAGGGGCCCAAGCCTACGAGCAGTACTTC. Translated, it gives CASSLGSKGAQAYEQYF.

CDR3 amino acids: CASSPNRVLSGANVLTF. CDR3 nucleotides: TGTGCCAGCAGCCCCAACAGGGTTTTGTCTGGGGCCAACGTCCTGACTTTC. J is TRBJ2-6 and V is TRBV27; D perhaps matches TRBD1 (6 bases). Germline CDR1 MNHEY, CDR2 SMNVEV (reference sequence). V lost 6 bases and J 1 base, leaving 16 bases between the germline ends. The CDR3 is 17 residues long.

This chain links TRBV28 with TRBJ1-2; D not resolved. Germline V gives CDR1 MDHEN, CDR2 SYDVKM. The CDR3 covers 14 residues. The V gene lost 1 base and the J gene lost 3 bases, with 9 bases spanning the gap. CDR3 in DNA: TGTGCCAGCAGTTTATACGAGGGCTACTATGGCTACACCTTC. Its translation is CASSLYEGYYGYTF.

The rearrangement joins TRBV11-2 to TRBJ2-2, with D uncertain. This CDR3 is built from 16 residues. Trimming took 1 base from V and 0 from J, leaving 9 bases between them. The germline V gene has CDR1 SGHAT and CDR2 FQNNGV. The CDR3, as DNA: TGTGCCAGCAGCTTAGGCGCGCGAGCGAACACCGGGGAGCTGTTTTTT. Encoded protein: CASSLGARANTGELFF.

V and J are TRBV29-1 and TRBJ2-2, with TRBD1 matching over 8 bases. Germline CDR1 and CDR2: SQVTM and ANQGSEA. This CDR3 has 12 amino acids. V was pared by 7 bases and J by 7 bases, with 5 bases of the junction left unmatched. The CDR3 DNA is TGCAGCGCATGGGACAGGAGCGGGGAGCTGTTTTTT. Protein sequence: CSAWDRSGELFF.

The CDR3 DNA sequence: TGTGCTAGTGGTTTTTACCGATCCGGGACAGGGATGACTGAAGCTTTCTTT. It yields the protein CASGFYRSGTGMTEAFF. V is TRBV12-5 and J is TRBJ1-1, with 9 bases that match TRBD1. Germline V gene lookup returns CDR1 LGHNT and CDR2 FRNRAP. The CDR3 is 17 residues long. After removal of 3 bases from V and 5 bases from J, the junction contained 13 bases not matched to a gene.

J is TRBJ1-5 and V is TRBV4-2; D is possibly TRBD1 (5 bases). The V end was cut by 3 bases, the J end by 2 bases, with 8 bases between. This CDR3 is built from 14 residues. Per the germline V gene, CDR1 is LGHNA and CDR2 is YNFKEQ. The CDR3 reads CASSQEQGNQPQHF. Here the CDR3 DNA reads TGTGCCAGCAGCCAGGAACAGGGCAATCAGCCCCAGCATTTT.

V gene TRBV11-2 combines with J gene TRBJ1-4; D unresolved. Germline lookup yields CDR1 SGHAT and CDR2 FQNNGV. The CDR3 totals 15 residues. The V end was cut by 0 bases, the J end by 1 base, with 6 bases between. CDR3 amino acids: CASSLEARTNEKLFF. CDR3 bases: TGTGCCAGCAGCTTAGAGGCCAGAACTAATGAAAAACTGTTTTTT.

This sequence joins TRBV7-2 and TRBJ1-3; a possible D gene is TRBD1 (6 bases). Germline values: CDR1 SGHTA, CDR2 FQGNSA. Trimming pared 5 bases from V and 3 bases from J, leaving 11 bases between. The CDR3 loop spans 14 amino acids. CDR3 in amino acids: CASSATGNGNTIYF. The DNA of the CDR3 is TGTGCCAGCAGCGCTACAGGGAATGGAAACACCATATATTTT.

The CDR3 DNA reads TGTGCCAGCAGCTTCACGGTGGGGACAGGGGTTGACAATGAGCAGTTCTTC. Amino acid sequence: CASSFTVGTGVDNEQFF. This rearrangement joins TRBV5-8 to TRBJ2-1; 10 nucleotides match TRBD1. Germline V gene sequence: CDR1 SGHTS, CDR2 YDEGEE. V trimming: 2 bases; J trimming: 5 bases; junction bases outside the gene matches: 10. The CDR3 runs to 17 residues.

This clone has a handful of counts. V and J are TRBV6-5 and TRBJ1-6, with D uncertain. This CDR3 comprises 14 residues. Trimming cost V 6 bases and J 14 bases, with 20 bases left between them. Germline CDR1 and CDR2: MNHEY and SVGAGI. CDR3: CASRQSPSQRSLHF. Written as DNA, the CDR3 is TGTGCCAGCAGACAGTCCCCTTCGCAACGTTCCCTCCACTTT.

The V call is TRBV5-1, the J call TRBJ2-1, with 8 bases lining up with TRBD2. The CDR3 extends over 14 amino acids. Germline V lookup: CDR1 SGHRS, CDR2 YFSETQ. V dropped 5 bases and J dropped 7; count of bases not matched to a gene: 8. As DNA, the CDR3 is TGCGCCAGCAGAGAGCAGCGGGAGACGAATGAGCAGTTCTTC. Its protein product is CASREQRETNEQFF.

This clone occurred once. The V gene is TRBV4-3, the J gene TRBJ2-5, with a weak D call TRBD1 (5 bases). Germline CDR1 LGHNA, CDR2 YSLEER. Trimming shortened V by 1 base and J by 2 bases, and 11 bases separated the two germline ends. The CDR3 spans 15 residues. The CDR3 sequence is CASSQVAGRQETQYF. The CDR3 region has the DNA TGCGCCAGCAGCCAAGTGGCAGGGCGGCAAGAGACCCAGTACTTC.

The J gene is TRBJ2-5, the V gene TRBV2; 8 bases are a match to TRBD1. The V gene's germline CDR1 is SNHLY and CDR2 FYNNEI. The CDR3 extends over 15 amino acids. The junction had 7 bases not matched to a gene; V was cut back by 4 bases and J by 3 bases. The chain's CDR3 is CASSADRGGKETQYF. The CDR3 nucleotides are TGTGCCAGCAGTGCCGACAGGGGAGGAAAAGAGACCCAGTACTTC. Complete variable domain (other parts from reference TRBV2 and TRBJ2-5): EPEVTQTPSHQVTQMGQEVILRCVPISNHLYFYWYRQILGQKVEFLVSFYNNEISEKSEIFDDQFSVERPDGSNFTLKIRSTKLEDSAMYFCASSADRGGKETQYFGPGTRLLVL.

CDR3 sequence: CASSSQPGQGVDGYTF. The CDR3 nucleotides are TGCGCCAGCAGCTCGCAGCCGGGACAGGGGGTTGATGGCTACACCTTC. The chain joins TRBV5-1 to TRBJ1-2; 11 nucleotides align to TRBD1. After removal of 3 bases from V and 6 bases from J, the junction contained 10 bases not matched to a gene. CDR1 SGHRS and CDR2 YFSETQ come from the germline V gene. The CDR3 consists of 16 residues.

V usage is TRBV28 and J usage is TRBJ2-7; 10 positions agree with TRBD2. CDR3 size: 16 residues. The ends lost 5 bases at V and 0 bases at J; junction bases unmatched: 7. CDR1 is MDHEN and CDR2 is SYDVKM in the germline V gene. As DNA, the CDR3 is TGTGCCAGCAGTGTCATACTAGCGGGATTCTCCTACGAGCAGTACTTC. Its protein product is CASSVILAGFSYEQYF.

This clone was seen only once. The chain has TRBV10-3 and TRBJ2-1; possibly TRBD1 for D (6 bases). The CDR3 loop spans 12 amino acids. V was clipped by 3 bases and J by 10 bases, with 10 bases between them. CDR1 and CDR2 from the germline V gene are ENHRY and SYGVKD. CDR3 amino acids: CAISDTGIEQFF. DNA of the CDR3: TGTGCCATCAGTGACACAGGGATCGAGCAGTTCTTC.

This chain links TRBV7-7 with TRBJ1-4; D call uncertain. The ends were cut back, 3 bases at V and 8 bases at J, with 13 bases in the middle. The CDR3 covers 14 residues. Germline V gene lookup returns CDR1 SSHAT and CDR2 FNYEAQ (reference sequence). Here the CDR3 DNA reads TGTGCCAGCAGCTTGAATAAAGCGAGCGAAAAACTGTTTTTT. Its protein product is CASSLNKASEKLFF. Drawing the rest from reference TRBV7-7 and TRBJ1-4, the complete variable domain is GAGVSQSPRYKVTKRGQDVTLRCDPISSHATLYWYQQALGQGPEFLTYFNYEAQPDKSGLPSDRFSAERPEGSISTLTIQRTEQRDSAMYRCASSLNKASEKLFFGSGTQLSVL.

CDR3 sequence (DNA): TGTGCCAGCAGTTATTTACAGGGGGAAGCTAACTATGGCTACACCTTC. It encodes CASSYLQGEANYGYTF. The V call is TRBV6-5, the J call TRBJ1-2, with 8 bases lining up with TRBD1. This CDR3 spans 16 amino acids. The germline V gene has CDR1 MNHEY and CDR2 SVGAGI. Trimming cost V 3 bases and J 0 bases; bases outside gene matches: 6.

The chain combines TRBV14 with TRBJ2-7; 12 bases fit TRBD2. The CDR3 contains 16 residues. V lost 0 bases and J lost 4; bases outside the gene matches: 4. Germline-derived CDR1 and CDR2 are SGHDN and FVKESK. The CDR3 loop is CASSQDRLAGGYEQYF. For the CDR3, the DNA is TGTGCCAGCAGCCAAGACCGGCTAGCGGGAGGGTACGAGCAGTACTTC. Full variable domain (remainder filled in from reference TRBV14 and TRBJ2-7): EAGVTQFPSHSVIEKGQTVTLRCDPISGHDNLYWYRRVMGKEIKFLLHFVKESKQDESGMPNNRFLAERTGGTYSTLKVQPAELEDSGVYFCASSQDRLAGGYEQYFGPGTRLTVT.

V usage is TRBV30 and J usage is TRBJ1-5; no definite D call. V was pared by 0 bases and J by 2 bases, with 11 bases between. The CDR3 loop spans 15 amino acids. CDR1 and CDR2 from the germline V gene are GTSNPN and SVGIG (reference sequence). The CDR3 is CAWSVGVRGNQPQHF. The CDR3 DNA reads TGTGCCTGGAGTGTCGGGGTACGGGGCAATCAGCCCCAGCATTTT.